What follows describes a single T cell receptor beta chain. This clonotype was picked up a small number of times. Its antigen remains undetermined. Base qualities are not provided; no much larger clone lies one nucleotide away. TCRdb shows the sequencer as Illumina NovaSeq 6000. cDNA libraries for TCRalpha and TCRbeta were prepared by 5'RACE using constant-segment primers, with sample barcodes and unique molecular identifiers added. Trizol reagent was used to extract RNA from every sample. Amplification of the libraries took two PCR steps, and the second step added a second sample barcode plus Illumina TruSeq adapters. The libraries were sequenced on an Illumina NovaSeq using 2 x 150 bp paired-end reads. The original pipeline was this. With migec v1.2.7, reads were demultiplexed and then collapsed into UMI-guided consensus sequences. Using mixcr v2.1.11, UMI consensuses were aligned to TRA and TRB V and J templates and then assembled into clonotypes. A clonotype was counted as expanded or contracted only if both edgeR and NoisET called the change significant, with noise models trained on biological replicates. edgeR calls used a false discovery rate-adjusted p below 0.01 and a log2 fold-change threshold of 1. As an exploratory analysis of dynamics, PCA with hierarchical clustering was applied to max-normalized trajectories of the 1000 most abundant clonotypes. Separately sequenced CD4+ and CD8+ repertoires were used to assign a CD4 or CD8 phenotype to each responding clone. Through fastp at Q25 and MiXCR, TCRdb rebuilt clones from the public reads, retaining in-frame beta chains. Rows are combined by CDR3 protein, so each entry shows the most common genes and DNA. The V and J calls come from TCRdb's annotation, not from the publication. The sample profile shows hundreds of thousands of distinct CDR3 sequences; around 13% of them were found once. The ten largest clones capture about a fifth of the sample.

These data come from a study of T-cell memory formation after mild COVID-19 (dated by TCRdb to about 2021). Turning to the overall study: Most TCR sequence clusters were specific to one of the two donors. T-cell clones expanding and contracting after mild COVID-19 in a couple of donors were tracked by longitudinal TCRalpha and TCRbeta repertoire sequencing. The cohort was made up of two young adult volunteers, one female and one male, who were previously healthy. Beyond this particular receptor, the publication reports: Only two mild cases were covered in the study, and larger cohorts including severe cases with pre-infection samples were considered necessary. Clones contracting from day 15 to 85 had balanced CD4/CD8 phenotypes, while a second wave expanding from day 15 to 37 was biased towards CD4+. Contracting CD4+ clones turned up mainly in the CM and EM memory subsets, whereas EMRA was where CD8+ clones were enriched. SARS-CoV-2 specificity of the second-wave clones peaking on day 37 was not confirmed. The detection of some responding clones in pre-infection memory suggests that pre-existing cross-reactive memory T cells joined the SARS-CoV-2 response.

Ficoll-Paque density gradient centrifugation was the method used to isolate PBMCs. The clonotype comes from a man between 18 and 35 years old who had mild COVID-19 (a few samples of this study predate the infection). The sample titles of this study are shuffled in the database, so cell type and time point are left out; the donor was told from shared clones. Sequenced: PBMCs or a T cell subset sorted from them (not recorded which).

CDR3 reads: CASSLGHWPVTPLHF. In nucleotides, the sequence is TGCGCCAGCAGCCTAGGCCATTGGCCCGTCACACCCCTCCACTTT. Recombination linked TRBV4-1 to TRBJ1-6; the D gene lacks a confident call. The germline ends are 18 bases apart after V is trimmed by 4 bases and J by 11 bases. CDR1 and CDR2, looked up from the germline V gene, are MGHRA and YSYEKL. The CDR3, cysteine through phenylalanine, is 15 amino acids long. Only the CDR3 part of the read is kept: 45 bases, read in frame from the first base.